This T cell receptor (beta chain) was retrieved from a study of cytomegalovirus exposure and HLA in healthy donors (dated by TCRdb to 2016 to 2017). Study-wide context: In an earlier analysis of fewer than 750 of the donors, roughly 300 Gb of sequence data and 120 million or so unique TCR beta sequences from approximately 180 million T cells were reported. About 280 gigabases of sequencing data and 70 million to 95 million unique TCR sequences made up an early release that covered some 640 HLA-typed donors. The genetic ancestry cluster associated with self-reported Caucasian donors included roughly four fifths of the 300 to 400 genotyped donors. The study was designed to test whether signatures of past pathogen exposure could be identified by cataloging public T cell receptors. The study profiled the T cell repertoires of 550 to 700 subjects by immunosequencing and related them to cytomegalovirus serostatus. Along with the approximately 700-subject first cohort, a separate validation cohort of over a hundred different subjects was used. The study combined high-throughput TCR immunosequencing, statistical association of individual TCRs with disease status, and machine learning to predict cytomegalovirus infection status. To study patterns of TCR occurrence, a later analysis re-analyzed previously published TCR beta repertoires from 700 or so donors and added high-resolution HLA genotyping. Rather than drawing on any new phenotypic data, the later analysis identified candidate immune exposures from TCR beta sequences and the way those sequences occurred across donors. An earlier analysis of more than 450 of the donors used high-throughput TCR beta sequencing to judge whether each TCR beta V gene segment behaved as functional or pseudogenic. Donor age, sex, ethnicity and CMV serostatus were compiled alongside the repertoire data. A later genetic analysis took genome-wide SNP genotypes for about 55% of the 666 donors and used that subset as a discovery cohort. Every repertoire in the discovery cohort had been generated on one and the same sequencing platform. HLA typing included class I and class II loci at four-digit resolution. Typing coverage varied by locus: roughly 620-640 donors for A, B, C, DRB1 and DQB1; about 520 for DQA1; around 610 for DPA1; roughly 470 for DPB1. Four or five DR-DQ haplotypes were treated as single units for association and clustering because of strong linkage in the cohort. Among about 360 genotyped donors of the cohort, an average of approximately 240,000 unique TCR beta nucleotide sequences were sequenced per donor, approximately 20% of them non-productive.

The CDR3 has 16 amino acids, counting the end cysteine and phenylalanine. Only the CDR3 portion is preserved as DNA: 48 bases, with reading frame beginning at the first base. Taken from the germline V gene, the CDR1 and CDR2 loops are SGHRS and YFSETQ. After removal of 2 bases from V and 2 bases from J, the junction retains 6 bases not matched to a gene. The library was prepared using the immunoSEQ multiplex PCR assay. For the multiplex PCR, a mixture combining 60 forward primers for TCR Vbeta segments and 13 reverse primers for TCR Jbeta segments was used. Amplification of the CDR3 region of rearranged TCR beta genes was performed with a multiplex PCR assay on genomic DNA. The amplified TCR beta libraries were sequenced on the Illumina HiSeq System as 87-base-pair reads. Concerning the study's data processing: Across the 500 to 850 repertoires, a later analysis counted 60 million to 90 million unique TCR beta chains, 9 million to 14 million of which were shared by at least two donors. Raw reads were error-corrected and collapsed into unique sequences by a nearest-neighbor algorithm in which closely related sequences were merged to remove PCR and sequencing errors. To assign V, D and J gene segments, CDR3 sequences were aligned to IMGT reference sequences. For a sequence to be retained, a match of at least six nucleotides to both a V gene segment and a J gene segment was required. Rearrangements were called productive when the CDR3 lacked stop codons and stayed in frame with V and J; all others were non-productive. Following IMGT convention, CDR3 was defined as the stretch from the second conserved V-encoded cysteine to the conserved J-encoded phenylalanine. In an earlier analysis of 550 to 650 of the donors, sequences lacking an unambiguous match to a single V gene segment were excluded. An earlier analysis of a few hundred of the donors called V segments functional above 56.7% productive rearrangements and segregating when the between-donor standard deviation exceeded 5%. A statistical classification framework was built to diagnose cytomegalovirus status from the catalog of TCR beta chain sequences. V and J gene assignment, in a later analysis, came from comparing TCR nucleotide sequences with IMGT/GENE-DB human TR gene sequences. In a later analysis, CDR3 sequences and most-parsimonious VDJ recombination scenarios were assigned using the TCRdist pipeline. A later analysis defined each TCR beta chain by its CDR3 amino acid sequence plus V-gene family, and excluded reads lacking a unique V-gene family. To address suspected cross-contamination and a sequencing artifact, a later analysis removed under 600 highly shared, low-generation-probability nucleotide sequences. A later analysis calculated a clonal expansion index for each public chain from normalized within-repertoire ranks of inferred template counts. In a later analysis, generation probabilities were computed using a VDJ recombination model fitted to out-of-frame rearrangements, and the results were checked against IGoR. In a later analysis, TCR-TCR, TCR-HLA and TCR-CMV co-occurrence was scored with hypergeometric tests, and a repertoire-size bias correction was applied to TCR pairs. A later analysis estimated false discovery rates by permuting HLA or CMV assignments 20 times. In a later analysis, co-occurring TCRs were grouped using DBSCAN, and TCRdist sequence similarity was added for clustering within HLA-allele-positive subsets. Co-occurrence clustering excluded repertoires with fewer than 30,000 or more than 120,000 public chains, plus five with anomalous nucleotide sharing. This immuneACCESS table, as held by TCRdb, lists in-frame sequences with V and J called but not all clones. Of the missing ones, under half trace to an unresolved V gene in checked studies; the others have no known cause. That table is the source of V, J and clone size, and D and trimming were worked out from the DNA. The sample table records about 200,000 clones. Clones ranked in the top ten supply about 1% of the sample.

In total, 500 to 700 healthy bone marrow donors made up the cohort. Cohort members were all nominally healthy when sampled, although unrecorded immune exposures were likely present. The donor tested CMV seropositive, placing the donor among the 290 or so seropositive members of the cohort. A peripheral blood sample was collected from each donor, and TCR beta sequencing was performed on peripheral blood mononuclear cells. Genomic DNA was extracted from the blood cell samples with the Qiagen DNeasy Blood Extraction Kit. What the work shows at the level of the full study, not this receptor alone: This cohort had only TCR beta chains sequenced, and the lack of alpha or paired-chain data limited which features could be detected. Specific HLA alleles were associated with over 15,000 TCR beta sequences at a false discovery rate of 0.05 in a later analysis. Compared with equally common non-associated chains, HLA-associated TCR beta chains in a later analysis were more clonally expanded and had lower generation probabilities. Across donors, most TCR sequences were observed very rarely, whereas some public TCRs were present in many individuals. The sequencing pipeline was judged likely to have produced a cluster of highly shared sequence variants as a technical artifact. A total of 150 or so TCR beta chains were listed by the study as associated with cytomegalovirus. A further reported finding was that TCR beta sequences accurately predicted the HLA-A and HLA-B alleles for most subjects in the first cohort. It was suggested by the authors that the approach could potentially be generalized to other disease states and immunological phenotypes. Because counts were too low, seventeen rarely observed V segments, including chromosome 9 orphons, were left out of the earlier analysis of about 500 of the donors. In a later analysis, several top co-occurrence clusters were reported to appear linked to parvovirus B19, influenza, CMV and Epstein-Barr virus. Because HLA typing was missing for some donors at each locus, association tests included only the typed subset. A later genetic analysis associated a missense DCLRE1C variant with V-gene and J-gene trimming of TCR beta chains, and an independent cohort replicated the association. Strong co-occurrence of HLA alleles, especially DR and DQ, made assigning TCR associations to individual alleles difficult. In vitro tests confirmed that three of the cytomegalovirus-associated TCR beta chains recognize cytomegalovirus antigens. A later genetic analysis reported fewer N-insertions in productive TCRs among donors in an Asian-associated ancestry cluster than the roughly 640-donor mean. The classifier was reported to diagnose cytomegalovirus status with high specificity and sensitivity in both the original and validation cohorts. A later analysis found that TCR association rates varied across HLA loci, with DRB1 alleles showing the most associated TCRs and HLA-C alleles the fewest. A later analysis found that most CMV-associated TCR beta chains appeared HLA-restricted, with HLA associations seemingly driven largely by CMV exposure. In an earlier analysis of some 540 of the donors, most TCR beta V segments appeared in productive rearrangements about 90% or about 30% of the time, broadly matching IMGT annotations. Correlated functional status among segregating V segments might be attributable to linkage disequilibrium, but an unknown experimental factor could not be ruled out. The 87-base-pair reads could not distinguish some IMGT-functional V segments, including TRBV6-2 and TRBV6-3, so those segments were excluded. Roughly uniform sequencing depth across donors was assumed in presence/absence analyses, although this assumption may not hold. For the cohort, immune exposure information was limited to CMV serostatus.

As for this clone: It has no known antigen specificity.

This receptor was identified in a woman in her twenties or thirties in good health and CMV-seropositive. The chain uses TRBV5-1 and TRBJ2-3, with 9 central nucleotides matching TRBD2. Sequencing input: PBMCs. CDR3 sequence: CASSFWSGGNTDTQYF. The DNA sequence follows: TGCGCCAGCAGCTTTTGGAGCGGGGGGAACACAGATACGCAGTATTTT.